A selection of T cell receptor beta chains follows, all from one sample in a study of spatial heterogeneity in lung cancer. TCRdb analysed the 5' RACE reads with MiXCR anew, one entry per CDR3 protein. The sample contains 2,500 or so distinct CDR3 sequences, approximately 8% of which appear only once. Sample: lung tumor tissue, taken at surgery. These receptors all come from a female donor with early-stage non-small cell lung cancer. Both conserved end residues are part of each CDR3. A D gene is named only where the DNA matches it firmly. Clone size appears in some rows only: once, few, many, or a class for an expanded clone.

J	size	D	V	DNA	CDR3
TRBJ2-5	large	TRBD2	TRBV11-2	TGTGCCAGCAGCTCTTACGGGACTAGCGGGGAGGGAGAGACCCAGTACTTC	CASSSYGTSGEGETQYF
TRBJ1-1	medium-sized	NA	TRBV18	TGTGCCAGCTCATCAAGGACGGGGGCGAGGAGAACTGAAGCTTTCTTT	CASSSRTGARRTEAFF
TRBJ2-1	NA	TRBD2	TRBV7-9	TGTGCCAGCAGCTTACCCGGAGGCAGCCACACGCCCGGGACTACGTACAATGAGCAGTTCTTC	CASSLPGGSHTPGTTYNEQFF
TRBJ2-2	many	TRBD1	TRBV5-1	TGCGCCACCCAACCCGGGACAGGGGTCACCGGGGAGCTGTTTTTT	CATQPGTGVTGELFF
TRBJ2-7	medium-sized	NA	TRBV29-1	TGCAGCGTCTCAGACTACGAGCAGTACTTC	CSVSDYEQYF
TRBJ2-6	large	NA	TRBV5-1	TGCGCCAGCAGCCCGTTTTCCTCTGGGGCCAACGTCCTGACTTTC	CASSPFSSGANVLTF
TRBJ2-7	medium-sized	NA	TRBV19	TGTGCCAGTAGTATCGACGCAGGGCGGGGCGAGCAGTACTTC	CASSIDAGRGEQYF
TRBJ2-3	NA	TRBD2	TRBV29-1	TGCAGCGTTGGAGTCGATAGCGGGGACTTCACAGATACGCAGTATTTT	CSVGVDSGDFTDTQYF
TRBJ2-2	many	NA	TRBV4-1	TGCGCCAGCAGTGACAGGTTCGCGAACACCGGGGAGCTGTTTTTT	CASSDRFANTGELFF
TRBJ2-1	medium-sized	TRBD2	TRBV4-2	TGTGCCAGCAGCCAAGATCCCCTAGCGGGGTACAATGAGCAGTTCTTC	CASSQDPLAGYNEQFF
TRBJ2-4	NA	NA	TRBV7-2	TGTGCCAGCAGCTCCACAGGGACGGCCAAAAACATTCAGTACTTC	CASSSTGTAKNIQYF
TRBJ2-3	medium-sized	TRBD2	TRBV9	TGTGCCAGCAGCGTAGCAACTAGCGGGAGAGGAATAGATACGCAGTATTTT	CASSVATSGRGIDTQYF
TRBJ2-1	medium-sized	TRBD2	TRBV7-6	TGTGCCAGCAGCCGACGGACTAGCGGGTCTTCCTACAATGAGCAGTTCTTC	CASSRRTSGSSYNEQFF
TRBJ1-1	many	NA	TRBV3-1	TGTGCCAGCAGCCAAGGTGGCCTGAACACTGAAGCTTTCTTT	CASSQGGLNTEAFF
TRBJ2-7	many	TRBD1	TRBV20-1	TGCAGTGCTAGAGATCTGGGACAGGGGCACGAGCAGTACTTC	CSARDLGQGHEQYF
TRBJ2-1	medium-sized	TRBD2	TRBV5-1	TGCGCCAGCAGCTTGGAGGGACTAGCGGGAGTATGGCAGTTCTTC	CASSLEGLAGVWQFF
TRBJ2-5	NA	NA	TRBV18	TGTGCCAGCTCGAGAGCAGGAAAAGAGACCCAGTACTTC	CASSRAGKETQYF
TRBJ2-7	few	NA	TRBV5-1	TGCGCCAGCAGCTTGGGGGACGTAGTCTACGAGCAGTACTTC	CASSLGDVVYEQYF
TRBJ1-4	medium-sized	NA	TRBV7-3	TGTGCCAGCAGGCCCGGGAGTAATGAAAAACTGTTTTTT	CASRPGSNEKLFF
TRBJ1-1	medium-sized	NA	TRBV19	TGTGCCAGTAGTATAGACACCAGGAACACTGAAGCTTTCTTT	CASSIDTRNTEAFF
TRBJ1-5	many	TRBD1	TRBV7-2	TGTGCCAGCAGCTCAGGACAGGTCGGACAGCCCCAGCATTTT	CASSSGQVGQPQHF
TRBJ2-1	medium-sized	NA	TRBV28	TGTGCCAGCAGTACCACGACCGGTGCCAATGAGCAGTTCTTC	CASSTTTGANEQFF
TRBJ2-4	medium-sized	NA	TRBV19	TGTGCCAGTAGTATTAAGCAGGGAAACATTCAGTACTTC	CASSIKQGNIQYF
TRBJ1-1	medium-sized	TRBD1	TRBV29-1	TGCAGCGTGGAGGGACAGGGTATAGACACTGAAGCTTTCTTT	CSVEGQGIDTEAFF
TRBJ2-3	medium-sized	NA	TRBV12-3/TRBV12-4	TGTGCCAGCAGAGACAGCACAGATACGCAGTATTTT	CASRDSTDTQYF
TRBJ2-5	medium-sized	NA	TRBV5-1	TGCGCCAGCAGCTATCAAGAGACCCAGTACTTC	CASSYQETQYF
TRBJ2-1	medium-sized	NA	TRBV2	TGTGCCAGCAGCCCTCGGGGATTCTCCTACAATGAGCAGTTCTTC	CASSPRGFSYNEQFF
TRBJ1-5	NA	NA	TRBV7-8	TGTGCCAGCAGCACTGGACCAGGGGATCAGCCCCAGCATTTT	CASSTGPGDQPQHF
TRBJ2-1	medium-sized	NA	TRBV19	TGTGCCAGTAGTATAGGAGTCTACAATGAGCAGTTCTTC	CASSIGVYNEQFF
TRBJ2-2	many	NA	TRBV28	TGTGCCAGCAGTTCATGGGGACTGCCGTACTCGAACACCGGGGAGCTGTTTTTT	CASSSWGLPYSNTGELFF
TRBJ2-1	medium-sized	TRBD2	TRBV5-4	TGTGCCAGCAGCTCCGATCGGGAGGCCTACAATGAGCAGTTCTTC	CASSSDREAYNEQFF
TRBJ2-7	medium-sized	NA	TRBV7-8	TGTGCCAGCAGTCTTATTAGCGGTTACTCCTACGAGCAGTACTTC	CASSLISGYSYEQYF
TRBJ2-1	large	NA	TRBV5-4	TGTGCCAGTAGTTACGGAAGGGAGCAGTTCTTC	CASSYGREQFF
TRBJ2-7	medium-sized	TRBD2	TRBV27	TGTGCCAGCAGCATAGGACTAGCGGGAGGGCGGGGAGAGCAGTACTTC	CASSIGLAGGRGEQYF
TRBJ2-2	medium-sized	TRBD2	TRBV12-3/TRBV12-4	TGTGCCAGCAGTTTCGACCGGGGGGGACTAGCGGGATACTGGTCCGGGGAGCTGTTTTTT	CASSFDRGGLAGYWSGELFF
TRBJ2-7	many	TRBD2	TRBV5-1	TGCGCCAGCAGCTTGGAGCCTAGCGGGAGCCGAGAGCAGTACTTC	CASSLEPSGSREQYF
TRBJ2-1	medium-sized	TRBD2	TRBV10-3	TGTGCCACCTCGGGGGCTAGCGGGCCTCCGAGCTCCTACAATGAGCAGTTCTTC	CATSGASGPPSSYNEQFF
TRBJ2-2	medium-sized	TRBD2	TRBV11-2	TGTGCCAGCAGCTTTCCGGGACTAGCGGGAGGGCCTCGGGGCACCGGGGAGCTGTTTTTT	CASSFPGLAGGPRGTGELFF
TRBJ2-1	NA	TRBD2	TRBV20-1	TGCAGTGTCGATAGCGGGTATAACAATGAGCAGTTCTTC	CSVDSGYNNEQFF
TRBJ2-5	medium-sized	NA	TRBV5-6	TGTGCCAGCAGCTTGAGAGCGGAGGGGTACCAAGAGACCCAGTACTTC	CASSLRAEGYQETQYF
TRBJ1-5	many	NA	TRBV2	TGTGCCAGCAGTGGTAAGGGTTATAGCAATCAGCCCCAGCATTTT	CASSGKGYSNQPQHF
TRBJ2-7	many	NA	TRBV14	TGTGCCAGCAGCCAAGGCCGGGTCGGGGAGCAGTACTTC	CASSQGRVGEQYF
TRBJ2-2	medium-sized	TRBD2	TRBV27	TGTGCCAGCAGTCTCTTAGCGGGAGCGGGCAGCGGGGAGCTGTTTTTT	CASSLLAGAGSGELFF
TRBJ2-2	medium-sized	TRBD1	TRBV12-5	TGTGCTAGTGGTTTGTACGGACAGGGGGTTGCCGGGGAGCTGTTTTTT	CASGLYGQGVAGELFF
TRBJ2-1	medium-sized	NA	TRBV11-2	TGTGCCAGCAGCTTTCTCGTGGCTGCCAATGAGCAGTTCTTC	CASSFLVAANEQFF
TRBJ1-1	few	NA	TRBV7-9	TGTGCCAGCAGCTCCCCCGGGGACCTTGAAGCTTTCTTT	CASSSPGDLEAFF
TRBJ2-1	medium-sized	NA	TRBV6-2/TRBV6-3	TGTGCCAGCAGCTCGGACGGCAGCTCCTACAATGAGCAGTTCTTC	CASSSDGSSYNEQFF
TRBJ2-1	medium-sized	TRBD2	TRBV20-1	TGCAGTGCTAGTGGGCGGGCTAGCGGCCACAATGAGCAGTTCTTC	CSASGRASGHNEQFF
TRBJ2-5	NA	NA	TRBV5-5	TGTGCCAGCCGTCTCTGGGTCCAAGAGACCCAGTACTTC	CASRLWVQETQYF
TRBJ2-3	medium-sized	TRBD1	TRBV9	TGTGCCAGCAGCGTATCAGGACAGGGCATAGATACGCAGTATTTT	CASSVSGQGIDTQYF
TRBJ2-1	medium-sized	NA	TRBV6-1	TGTGCCAGCAAGGGTCTTGGTAGCGGAGCCGGGTGGACCTACAATGAGCAGTTCTTC	CASKGLGSGAGWTYNEQFF
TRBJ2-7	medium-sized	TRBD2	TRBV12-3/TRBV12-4	TGTGCCAGCAGGGGGAGGAGCGGGAGCGCCGACGAGCAGTACTTC	CASRGRSGSADEQYF
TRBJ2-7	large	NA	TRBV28	TGTGCCAGCAGTCCCCCCCTCGGAACCTACGAGCAGTACTTC	CASSPPLGTYEQYF
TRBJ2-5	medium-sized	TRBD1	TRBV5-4	TGTGCCAGCAGCTTGGGGCCGGGACAGGGGCAAGAGACCCAGTACTTC	CASSLGPGQGQETQYF
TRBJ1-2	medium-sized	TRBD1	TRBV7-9	TGTGCCAGCAGCTTCACTGGTCAGGGGGGCTATGGCTACACCTTC	CASSFTGQGGYGYTF
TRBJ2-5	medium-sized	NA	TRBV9	TGTGCCAGCAGCGGTCGTAGCGGAGGTTTTCCTATCCAAGAGACCCAGTACTTC	CASSGRSGGFPIQETQYF
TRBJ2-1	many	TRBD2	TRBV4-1	TGCGCCAGCAGCCAAGTAAGACTAGCGGTTTACAATGAGCAGTTCTTC	CASSQVRLAVYNEQFF